The sequence of this T cell receptor beta chain was determined in a study of T cells in Graves' hyperthyroidism and ophthalmopathy. About the research overall: Pretreatment peripheral blood was obtained at initial diagnosis.

This CDR3 spans 13 amino acids. CDR1 is SGHDN and CDR2 is FVKESK in the germline V gene. V gave up 1 base and J gave up 3 bases, with 6 bases separating them. TCR beta CDR3 sequences were amplified from RNA transcripts. The HTBI primer set served for first-round RT-PCR of the TCR CDR3. TCRdb used MiXCR to reprocess the multiplex PCR reads, holding one entry per CDR3 protein. This sample has approximately 490,000 distinct CDR3 sequences, with about 22% found just once. With regard to this clonotype: Its antigen is currently unknown.

Study-wide findings and caveats: Ophthalmopathy and stable hyperthyroidism were told apart by a 13 V-J model.

The diagnoses drew upon clinical symptoms, serum thyroxine and TRAb, thyroid ultrasound and orbital computed tomography. The clonotype was recovered from a woman in her 70s with Graves' ophthalmopathy. Sequences were obtained from blood. The J gene is TRBJ1-2, the V gene TRBV14; D is undetermined. The CDR3 spells CASSQGRHYGYTF. DNA of the CDR3: TGTGCCAGCAGCCAAGGTCGACACTATGGCTACACCTTC.